This T cell receptor beta chain was sequenced in a study of CXCR3-negative and CXCR3-positive naive CD8 T cells. Overall study findings and caveats: Hydrophobicity was higher for TRB CDR3s found in CXCR3-positive naive cells than in CXCR3-negative naive cells.

CD45RO-CCR7+CD27+CD95- cells counted as naive CD8+ T cells. The CDR3 is 13 amino acids. Germline V gives CDR1 LNHNV, CDR2 YYDKDF (reference sequence). With respect to this clonotype: Its antigen is currently unknown.

cDNA libraries for TRB were generated by 5' RACE incorporating UMI labels. From the 5' RACE reads, TCRdb lists one entry per CDR3 protein and no DNA. The sample has 150,000 to 180,000 distinct CDR3 sequences; the top ten hold 0.45% to 0.55%. Sample: naive CXCR3+ CD8+ T cells from blood. This sample's subset: CD45RO-CCR7+CD27+CD95- naive CD8+ T cells expressing CXCR3 (TNR3+). The sequence derives from a human donor in good health. Some clones in this sample may be carry-over from other donors' samples. The V gene is TRBV15, the J gene TRBJ2-1. Here the CDR3 reads CATSAESYNEQFF.